This T cell receptor (beta chain) was captured by sequencing in a study of T cells in Graves' hyperthyroidism and ophthalmopathy. Hyperthyroidism, newly diagnosed and lasting under 2 months, affected patients aged 18 to 65. Amplification of TCR beta CDR3 regions was performed using RNA transcripts as template. An initial round of RT-PCR targeting the TCR CDR3 relied on the HTBI primer set. TCRdb reanalysed the multiplex PCR reads using MiXCR and keeps one entry per CDR3 protein. This table holds a few hundred thousand distinct CDR3 sequences, 20% to 25% found once. Germline V gives CDR1 SGHTA, CDR2 FQGTGA. V lost 5 bases and J lost 8, with 15 bases in between. The CDR3 is 13 amino acids. This clonotype was counted only a few times.

The sample was blood. This clonotype was obtained from a man aged 50-59 years with Graves' hyperthyroidism. The V gene is TRBV7-3, the J gene TRBJ1-2; D might be TRBD1 (5 bases). The CDR3 region has the DNA TGTGCCAGCAGCCCCGGGACCTCGGGAGGCTACACCTTC. This translates into CASSPGTSGGYTF.